A single sample gave rise to the 10 T cell receptor beta chains below, sequenced in a study of T cell responses to AZD1222 COVID-19 vaccine (dated by TCRdb to about 2021). Library prep was done by the immunoSEQ multiplex PCR assay. Here the immuneACCESS table is served through TCRdb, limited to in-frame sequences with V and J called. Missing clones are a known gap in these copies; in checked studies unresolved V genes cover under half, and the rest lacks a known reason. Across this sample there are 150,000 to 180,000 clones, with 90% seen only once. In total, the top ten clones hold 15% to 20% of the sample. According to the study, the label for this sample's time point signals: baseline before first vaccination. This specimen was peripheral blood, taken on day 0 of AZD1222 vaccination. All receptors derive from an adult in good health.

This chain uses TRBV3-1 (or the pseudogene TRBV3-2) with TRBJ1-2; D unclear. This CDR3 has 14 amino acids. CDR1 LGHDT and CDR2 YNNKEL come from the germline V gene (reference sequence). Trimming cost V 3 bases and J 7 bases, with 15 bases left between them. The CDR3 here is CASSHSVLPGGYTF. CDR3 bases: TGTGCCAGCAGCCATTCGGTGCTCCCGGGTGGCTACACCTTC.

In the case of this clone: At one end the junction does not follow the germline gene, possibly because of a read error. The gene calls are TRBV7-7 and TRBJ2-2; 11 positions agree with TRBD2. Per the germline V gene, CDR1 is SSHAT and CDR2 is FNYEAQ (reference sequence). The CDR3 length is 16 residues. CDR3: CASSTPGLADTGELFF. CDR3 nucleotides: TGTGCTAGCAGCACCCCGGGACTAGCGGATACCGGGGAGCTGTTTTTT.

The rearrangement links TRBV9 to TRBJ1-1; D call uncertain. The CDR3 covers 14 residues. Trimming shortened V by 3 bases and J by 1 base, and 10 bases separated the two germline ends. Germline CDR1 is SGDLS and CDR2 is YYNGEE. CDR3 sequence reads: CASSASLGNTEAFF. CDR3 in DNA: TGTGCCAGCAGCGCTTCACTAGGGAACACTGAAGCTTTCTTT. Combining the CDR3 with reference TRBV9 and TRBJ1-1 gives the whole variable domain DSGVTQTPKHLITATGQRVTLRCSPRSGDLSVYWYQQSLDQGLQFLIQYYNGEERAKGNILERFSAQQFPDLHSELNLSSLELGDSALYFCASSASLGNTEAFFGQGTRLTVV.

This clone was found once. This sequence joins TRBV7-8 and TRBJ2-5; 7 bases are a match to TRBD1. The V and J ends lost 3 bases and 5 bases, in that order; junction bases with no gene match: 6. This CDR3 is built from 14 residues. Germline-derived CDR1 and CDR2 are SGHVS and FQNEAQ. The CDR3 nucleotides are TGTGCCAGCAGCTTGGCGACAGGGACCGAGACCCAGTACTTC. Translation: CASSLATGTETQYF.

The chain employs TRBV5-4 and TRBJ2-4; TRBD2 aligns across 9 bases. The CDR3 extends over 15 amino acids. CDR1 SGHNT and CDR2 YYREEE come from the germline V gene (reference sequence). V dropped 4 bases and J dropped 8; count of bases not matched to a gene: 10. The CDR3 DNA sequence: TGTGCCAGCAGCCCCTCCGGCGGGAGGGAGGACATTCAGTACTTC. Its translation: CASSPSGGREDIQYF.

J is TRBJ1-2 and V is TRBV20-1, with 10 bases identical to TRBD1. There are 10 residues in the CDR3. Germline V gives CDR1 DFQATT, CDR2 SNEGSKA (reference sequence). J gave up 13 bases and V 3 bases, and 2 bases lay outside the gene matches. DNA for the CDR3: TGCAGTGCTAGGGGACAGGGGATCACCTTC. Amino acid sequence: CSARGQGITF.

The count of this clone is one. The chain has TRBV5-5 and TRBJ2-5; D remains unclear. Germline CDR1 is SGHKS and CDR2 is YYEKEE (reference sequence). The ends were cut back, 2 bases at V and 4 bases at J, with 15 bases in the middle. This CDR3 spans 15 amino acids. The CDR3 bases are TGTGCCAGCAGCTTAAGACTGGGGATGGGAGAGACCCAGTACTTC. Protein: CASSLRLGMGETQYF.

V gene TRBV7-3 combines with J gene TRBJ2-1, with TRBD2 as a possible D gene (5 bases). The CDR3 runs 13 residues. Germline values: CDR1 SGHTA, CDR2 FQGTGA. V was cut by 5 bases and J by 11 bases, with 16 bases left in between. In DNA form, the CDR3 reads TGTGCCAGCAGCCCCCGTCCTGAGGGTAAGCAGTTCTTC. Amino acids: CASSPRPEGKQFF.

The genes are TRBV5-1 and TRBJ2-5; D is possibly TRBD2 (5 bases). The CDR3 sequence is 16 residues long. CDR1 and CDR2 from the germline V gene are SGHRS and YFSETQ. The V gene lost 0 bases and the J gene lost 5 bases, with 17 bases spanning the gap. The CDR3 DNA reads as TGCGCCAGCAGCTTGGAACGCGGGCCCCTCCTGGAGACCCAGTACTTC. Residues: CASSLERGPLLETQYF.

The V call is TRBV2, the J call TRBJ2-5; D might be TRBD1 (6 bases). The germline V gene has CDR1 SNHLY and CDR2 FYNNEI. The CDR3 is 14 residues long. With 6 bases removed from V and 3 bases from J, the gap between germline ends came to 14 bases. CDR3 amino acids: CASSRNRGKETQYF. As DNA, the CDR3 is TGTGCCAGCAGCCGAAATAGGGGGAAAGAGACCCAGTACTTC.